This T cell receptor (beta chain) is drawn from a study of blood T cell repertoires in COVID-19. On the study more broadly: T cells, B-cell-depleted T cells, or PBMCs provided the cDNA or gDNA that served as material.

Patients from Seattle were sampled longitudinally, starting during active infection. CDR1 is KGHSH, CDR2 LQKENI, per germline. Losses at the gene ends were 5 bases for V and 0 bases for J; bases not matched to a gene: 4. The CDR3 contains 16 residues. Here immunoSEQ multiplex PCR was the method, and the copy in TCRdb shows in-frame clones only, minus some. The sample holds about 150,000 clones, 83% seen once. A single count supports this clone. The sample consisted of peripheral blood. The sequence derives from a woman aged 60-75 years with COVID-19, enrolled during active disease. This chain links TRBV18 with TRBJ2-1; 10 bases map to TRBD2. The CDR3 spells CASSSGLASSYNEQFF. As DNA, the CDR3 is TGTGCCAGCTCATCGGGACTAGCGAGCTCCTACAATGAGCAGTTCTTC.